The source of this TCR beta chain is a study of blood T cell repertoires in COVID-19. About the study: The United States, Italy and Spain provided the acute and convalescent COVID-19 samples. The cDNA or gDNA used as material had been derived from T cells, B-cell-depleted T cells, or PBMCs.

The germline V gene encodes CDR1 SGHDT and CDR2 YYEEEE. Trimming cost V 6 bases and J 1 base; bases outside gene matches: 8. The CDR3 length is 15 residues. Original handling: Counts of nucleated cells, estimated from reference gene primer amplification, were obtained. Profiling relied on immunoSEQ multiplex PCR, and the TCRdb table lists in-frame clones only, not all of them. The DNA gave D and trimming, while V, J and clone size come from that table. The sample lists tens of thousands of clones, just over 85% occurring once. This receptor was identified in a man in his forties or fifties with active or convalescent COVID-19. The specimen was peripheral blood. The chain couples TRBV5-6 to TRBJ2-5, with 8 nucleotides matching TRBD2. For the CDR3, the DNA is TGTGCCAGCACCTCGGGGGGGCCAGTCCAAGAGACCCAGTACTTC. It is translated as CASTSGGPVQETQYF.